This T cell receptor (beta chain) was identified in a study of monozygotic twins with inflammatory bowel disease. The CDR3 covers 14 residues. The V gene's germline CDR1 is SEHNR and CDR2 FQNEAQ (reference sequence). From the 5' RACE reads, TCRdb lists one entry per CDR3 protein and no DNA. This listing includes under 150,000 distinct CDR3 sequences. J is TRBJ1-4 and V is TRBV7-9; the D gene TCRdb calls, TRBD1, cannot be checked with no DNA. The source of this sequence is a human donor with ulcerative colitis or Crohn's disease, or a healthy co-twin of an affected twin (not recorded which). Sample: blood. The CDR3 region is CASTRDRADEKLFF.